Described below is a single T cell receptor (beta chain) sequence and its context. What this receptor recognizes is not known. Qualities for individual bases were not recorded, and no much larger clone is one base off. The entry originates in a study of blood T cell repertoires in COVID-19 (dated by TCRdb to about 2020). Broadly, across the study: The collaborator samples originated in the United States, Italy and Spain and spanned the acute and convalescent phases of COVID-19. The prospective study material was composed of cDNA or gDNA derived from T cells, B-cell-depleted T cells, or PBMCs. Deeply sampled blood TCRbeta repertoires from subjects exposed to, actively infected with, or recovered from COVID-19 were included in the dataset. The repertoires were released in a freely available public database intended as a resource for research on the immune response to SARS-CoV-2. The samples were drawn from two sources: the first 160 participants of the ongoing ImmuneRACE study, and 1,200 or so subjects contributed by 6 global collaborators. A de-identified subject ID, COVID-19 status, age in years and sex were almost always included in the sample metadata. Where available, HLA class I and class II types were taken from metadata supplied by the sample provider and were not determined by assay-based typing. The study at large found these results: The amount of clinical and demographic metadata varied by source and participant and was provided uncurated.

Each collaborating institution followed its own protocols to collect whole blood in K2EDTA tubes. For TCRbeta analysis, collaborator samples were shipped as frozen whole blood, as isolated PBMCs, or as DNA extracted from either sample type. V is pruned by 6 bases and J by 9 bases, leaving 9 bases of the junction without a gene match. CDR1 and CDR2 are read off the germline V gene as ENHRY and SYGVKD. The CDR3 measures 14 amino acids from cysteine to phenylalanine. Only the CDR3 portion is preserved as DNA: 42 bases, with reading frame beginning at the first base. TCRbeta CDR3 regions were amplified from genomic DNA by means of the immunoSEQ Assay, a bias-controlled multiplex PCR. Concerning the study's data processing: Nucleated cell counts per sample were estimated from amplification of reference gene primers within the assay. To quantify the absolute abundance of each unique TCRbeta CDR3 rearrangement, sequence reads were collapsed and filtered. For each sample, productive Simpson clonality was calculated by taking the square root of Simpson's diversity index across productive rearrangements. Here the immuneACCESS table is served through TCRdb, limited to in-frame sequences with V and J called. Missing clones are a known gap in these copies; in checked studies unresolved V genes cover under half, and the rest lacks a known reason. That table gives V, J and clone size, and the DNA gave D and trimming. The table for this sample lists about 150,000 clones; 80% to 90% of them were counted only once. The ten most abundant clones make up about 7% of the sample.

The rearrangement combines TRBV10-3 with TRBJ2-3; 10 junctional bases match TRBD2. The sample comprised peripheral blood. This TCR was recovered from a woman between 45 and 65 years old in a cohort sampled during active or convalescent COVID-19. In nucleotide form, the sequence is TGTGCCATCAGAGAGCGGGGGGGCTTCGAGACGCAGTATTTT. Translation gives CAIRERGGFETQYF.